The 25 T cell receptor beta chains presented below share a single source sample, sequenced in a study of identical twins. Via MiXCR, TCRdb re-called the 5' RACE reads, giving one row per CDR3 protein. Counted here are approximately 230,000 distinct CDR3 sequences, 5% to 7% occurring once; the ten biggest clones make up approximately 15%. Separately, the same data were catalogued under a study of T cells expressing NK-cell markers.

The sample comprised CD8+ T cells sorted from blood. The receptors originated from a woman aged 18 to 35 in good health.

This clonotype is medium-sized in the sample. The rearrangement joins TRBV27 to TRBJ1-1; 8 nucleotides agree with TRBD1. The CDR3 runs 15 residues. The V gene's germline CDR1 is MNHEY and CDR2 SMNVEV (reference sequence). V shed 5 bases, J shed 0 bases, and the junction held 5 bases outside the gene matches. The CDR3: CASSPTGGLNTEAFF. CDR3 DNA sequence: TGTGCCAGCAGTCCAACAGGGGGACTGAACACTGAAGCTTTCTTT.

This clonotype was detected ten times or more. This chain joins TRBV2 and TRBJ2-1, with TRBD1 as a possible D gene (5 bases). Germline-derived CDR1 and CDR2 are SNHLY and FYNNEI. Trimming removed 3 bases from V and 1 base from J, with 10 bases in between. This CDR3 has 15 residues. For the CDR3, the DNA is TGTGCCAGCAGTGATCCGCCAGGGTCCTACAATGAGCAGTTCTTC. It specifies CASSDPPGSYNEQFF.

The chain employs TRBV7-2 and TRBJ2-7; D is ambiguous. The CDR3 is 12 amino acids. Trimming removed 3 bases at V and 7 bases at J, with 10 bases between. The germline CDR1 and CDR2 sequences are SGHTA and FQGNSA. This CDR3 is CASSLEWGEQYF. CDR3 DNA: TGTGCCAGCAGCTTGGAATGGGGTGAGCAGTACTTC.

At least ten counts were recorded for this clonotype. Here the CDR3 DNA reads TGTGCCAGCAGCGGGACAGGGAGTATTGGCTACACCTTC. Its translation is CASSGTGSIGYTF. The V gene is TRBV7-9, the J gene TRBJ1-2, with TRBD1 matching 9 bases. In germline, CDR1 is SEHNR, CDR2 FQNEAQ (reference sequence). The CDR3 covers 13 residues. V lost 5 bases and J lost 7; bases outside the gene matches: 5.

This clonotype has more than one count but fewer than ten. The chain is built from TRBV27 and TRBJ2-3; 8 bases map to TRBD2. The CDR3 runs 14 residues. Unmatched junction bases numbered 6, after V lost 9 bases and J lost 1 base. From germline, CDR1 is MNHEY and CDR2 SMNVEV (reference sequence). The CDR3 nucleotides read TGTGCCAGTCGGGGGGGGATAGGCACAGATACGCAGTATTTT. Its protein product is CASRGGIGTDTQYF.

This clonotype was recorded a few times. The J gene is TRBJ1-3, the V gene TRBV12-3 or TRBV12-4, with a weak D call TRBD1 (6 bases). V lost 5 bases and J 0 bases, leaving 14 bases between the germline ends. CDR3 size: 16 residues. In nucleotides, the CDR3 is TGTGCCAGCAGTATCGCGGGACAAACCTCTGGAAACACCATATATTTT. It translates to CASSIAGQTSGNTIYF.

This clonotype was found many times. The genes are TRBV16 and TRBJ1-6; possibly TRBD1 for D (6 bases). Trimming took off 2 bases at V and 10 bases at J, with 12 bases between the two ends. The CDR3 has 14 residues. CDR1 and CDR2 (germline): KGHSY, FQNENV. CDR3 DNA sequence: TGTGCCAGCAGCCAACCGGGGGCTTGGTCACCCCTCCACTTT. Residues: CASSQPGAWSPLHF.

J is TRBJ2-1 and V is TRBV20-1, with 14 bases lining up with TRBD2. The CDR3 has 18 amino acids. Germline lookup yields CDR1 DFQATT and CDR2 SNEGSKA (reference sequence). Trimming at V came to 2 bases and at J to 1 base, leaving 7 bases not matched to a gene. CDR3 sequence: CSARTGLAGGLSYNEQFF. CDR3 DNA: TGCAGTGCTAGAACCGGACTAGCGGGGGGCCTTTCCTACAATGAGCAGTTCTTC.

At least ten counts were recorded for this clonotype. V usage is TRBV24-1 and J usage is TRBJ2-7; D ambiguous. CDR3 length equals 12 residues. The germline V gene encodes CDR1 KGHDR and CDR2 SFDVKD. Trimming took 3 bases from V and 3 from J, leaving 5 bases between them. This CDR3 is CATSDVSYEQYF. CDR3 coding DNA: TGTGCCACCAGTGATGTTAGCTACGAGCAGTACTTC.

CDR3 coding DNA: TGTGCCAGCAGTTTAGCGGGGAGAATCTACAATGAGCAGTTCTTC. This codes for CASSLAGRIYNEQFF. The chain has TRBV6-5 and TRBJ2-1; 8 positions agree with TRBD2. This CDR3 comprises 15 residues. Per the germline V gene, CDR1 is MNHEY and CDR2 is SVGAGI. Germline trimming cut 4 bases from V and 3 bases from J; bases unmatched to any gene: 5.

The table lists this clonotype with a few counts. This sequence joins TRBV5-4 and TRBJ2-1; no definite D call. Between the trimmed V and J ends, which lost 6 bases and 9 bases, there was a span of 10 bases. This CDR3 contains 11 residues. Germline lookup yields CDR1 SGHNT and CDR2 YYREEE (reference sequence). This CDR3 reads CASTTGGEQFF. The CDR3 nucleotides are TGTGCCAGCACCACGGGCGGTGAGCAGTTCTTC.

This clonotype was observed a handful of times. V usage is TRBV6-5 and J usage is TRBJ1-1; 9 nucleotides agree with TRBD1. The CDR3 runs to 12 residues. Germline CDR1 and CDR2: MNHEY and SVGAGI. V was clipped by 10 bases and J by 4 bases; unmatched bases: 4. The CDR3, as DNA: TGTGCCACAAGACAGGGGGGCACTGAAGCTTTCTTT. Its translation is CATRQGGTEAFF.

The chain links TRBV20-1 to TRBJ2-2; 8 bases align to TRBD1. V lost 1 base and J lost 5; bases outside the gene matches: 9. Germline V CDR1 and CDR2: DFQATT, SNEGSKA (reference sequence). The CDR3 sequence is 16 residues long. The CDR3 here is CSARVWTGSHTGELFF. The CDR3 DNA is TGCAGTGCTAGAGTTTGGACAGGGTCGCATACCGGGGAGCTGTTTTTT.

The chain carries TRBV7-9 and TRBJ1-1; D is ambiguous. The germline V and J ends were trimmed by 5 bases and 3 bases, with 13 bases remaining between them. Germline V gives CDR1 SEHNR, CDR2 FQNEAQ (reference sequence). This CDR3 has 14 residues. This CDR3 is CASSNLEVDTEAFF. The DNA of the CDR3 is TGTGCCAGCAGCAACTTAGAAGTAGACACTGAAGCTTTCTTT.

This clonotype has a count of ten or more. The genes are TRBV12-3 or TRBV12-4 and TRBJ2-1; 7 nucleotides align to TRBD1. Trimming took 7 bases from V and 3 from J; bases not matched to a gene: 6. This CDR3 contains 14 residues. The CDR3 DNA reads TGTGCCAGCATCGCGACAGGGATCTACAATGAGCAGTTCTTC. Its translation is CASIATGIYNEQFF.

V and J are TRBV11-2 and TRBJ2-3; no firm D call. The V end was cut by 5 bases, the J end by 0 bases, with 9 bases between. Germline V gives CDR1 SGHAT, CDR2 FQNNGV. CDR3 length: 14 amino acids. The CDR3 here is CASSQALSTDTQYF. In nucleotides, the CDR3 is TGTGCCAGCAGCCAAGCGCTGAGCACAGATACGCAGTATTTT.

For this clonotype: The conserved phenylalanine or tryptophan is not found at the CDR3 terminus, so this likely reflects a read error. CDR3 sequence (DNA): TGCAGCGTTGGTCTCCAGGGGGCCAACGAGCAGTACATC. Translated, it gives CSVGLQGANEQYI. The V call is TRBV29-1, the J call TRBJ2-7; 8 bases match TRBD1. Germline loops: CDR1 SQVTM, CDR2 ANQGSEA. This CDR3 contains 13 residues. The ends lost 4 bases at V and 5 bases at J; junction bases unmatched: 7.

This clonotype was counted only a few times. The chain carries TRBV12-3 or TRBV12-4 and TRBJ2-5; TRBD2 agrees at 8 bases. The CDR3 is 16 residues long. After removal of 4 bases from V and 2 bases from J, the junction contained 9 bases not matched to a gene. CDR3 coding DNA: TGTGCCAGCAGTTCCATTAGCGGGATGAGACAAGAGACCCAGTACTTC. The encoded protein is CASSSISGMRQETQYF.

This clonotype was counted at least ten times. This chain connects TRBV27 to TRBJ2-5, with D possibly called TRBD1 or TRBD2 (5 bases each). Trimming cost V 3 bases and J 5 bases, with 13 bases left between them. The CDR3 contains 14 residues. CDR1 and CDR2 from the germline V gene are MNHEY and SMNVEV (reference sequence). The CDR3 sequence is CASSLGFGAETQYF. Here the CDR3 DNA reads TGTGCCAGCAGTTTGGGTTTCGGGGCGGAGACCCAGTACTTC.

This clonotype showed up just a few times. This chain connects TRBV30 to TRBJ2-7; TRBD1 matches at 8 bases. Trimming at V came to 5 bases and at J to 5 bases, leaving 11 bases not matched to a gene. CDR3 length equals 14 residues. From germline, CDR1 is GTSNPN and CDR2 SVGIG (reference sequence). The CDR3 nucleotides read TGTGCCTGGGCTGACGGGGCGACAGGGGACGAGCAGTACTTC. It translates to CAWADGATGDEQYF. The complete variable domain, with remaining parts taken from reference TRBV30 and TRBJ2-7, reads SQTIHQWPATLVQPVGSPLSLECTVEGTSNPNLYWYRQAAGRGLQLLFYSVGIGQISSEVPQNLSASRPQDRQFILSSKKLLLSDSGFYLCAWADGATGDEQYFGPGTRLTVT.

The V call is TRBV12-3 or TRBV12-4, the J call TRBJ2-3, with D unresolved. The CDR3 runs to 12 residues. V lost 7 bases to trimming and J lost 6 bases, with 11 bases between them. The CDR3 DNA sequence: TGTGCCAGCACTCTGGCCCTCGATACGCAGTATTTT. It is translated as CASTLALDTQYF.

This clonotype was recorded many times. The CDR3 here is CASSESTSGRAYRGNEQFF. CDR3 coding DNA: TGCGCCAGCAGTGAGTCGACTAGCGGGAGGGCCTATCGAGGCAATGAGCAGTTCTTC. J is TRBJ2-1 and V is TRBV10-2; 14 bases fit TRBD2. The CDR3 contains 19 residues. The germline gives CDR1 WSHSY, CDR2 SAAADI. J lost 6 bases, V lost 0 bases, and 10 bases had no gene match.

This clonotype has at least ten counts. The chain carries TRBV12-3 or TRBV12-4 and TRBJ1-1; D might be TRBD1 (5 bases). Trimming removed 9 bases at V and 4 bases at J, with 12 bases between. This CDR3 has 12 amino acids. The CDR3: CASFGDRTEAFF. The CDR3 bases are TGTGCCAGTTTCGGGGACCGCACTGAAGCTTTCTTT.

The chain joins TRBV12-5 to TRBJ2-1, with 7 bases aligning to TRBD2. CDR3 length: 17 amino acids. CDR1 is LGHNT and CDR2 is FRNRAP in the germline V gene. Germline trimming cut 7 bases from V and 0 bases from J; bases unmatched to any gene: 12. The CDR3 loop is CASVQLQAGTSYNEQFF. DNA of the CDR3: TGTGCTAGTGTTCAACTTCAAGCGGGGACCTCCTACAATGAGCAGTTCTTC.

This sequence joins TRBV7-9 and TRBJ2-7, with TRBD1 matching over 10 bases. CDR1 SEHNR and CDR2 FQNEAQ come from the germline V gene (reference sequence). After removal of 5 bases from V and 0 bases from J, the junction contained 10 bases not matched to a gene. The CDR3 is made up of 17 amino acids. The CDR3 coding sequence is TGTGCCAGCAGCCCTGGGGACAGGGGATTTTTCTCCTACGAGCAGTACTTC. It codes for CASSPGDRGFFSYEQYF.